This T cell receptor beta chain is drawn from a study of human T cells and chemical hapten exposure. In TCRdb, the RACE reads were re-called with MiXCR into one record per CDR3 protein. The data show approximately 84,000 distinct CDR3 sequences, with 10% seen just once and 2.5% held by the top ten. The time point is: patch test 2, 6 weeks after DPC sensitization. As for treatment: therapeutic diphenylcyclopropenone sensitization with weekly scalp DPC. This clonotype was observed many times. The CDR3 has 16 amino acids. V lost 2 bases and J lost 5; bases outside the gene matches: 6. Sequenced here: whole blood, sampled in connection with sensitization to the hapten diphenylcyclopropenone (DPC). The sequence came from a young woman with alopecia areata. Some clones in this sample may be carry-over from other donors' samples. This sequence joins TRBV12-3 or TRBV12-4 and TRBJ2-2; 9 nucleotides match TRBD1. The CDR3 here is CASSLSGQGDTGELFF. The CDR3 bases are TGTGCCAGCAGTTTATCGGGACAGGGCGATACCGGGGAGCTGTTTTTT.